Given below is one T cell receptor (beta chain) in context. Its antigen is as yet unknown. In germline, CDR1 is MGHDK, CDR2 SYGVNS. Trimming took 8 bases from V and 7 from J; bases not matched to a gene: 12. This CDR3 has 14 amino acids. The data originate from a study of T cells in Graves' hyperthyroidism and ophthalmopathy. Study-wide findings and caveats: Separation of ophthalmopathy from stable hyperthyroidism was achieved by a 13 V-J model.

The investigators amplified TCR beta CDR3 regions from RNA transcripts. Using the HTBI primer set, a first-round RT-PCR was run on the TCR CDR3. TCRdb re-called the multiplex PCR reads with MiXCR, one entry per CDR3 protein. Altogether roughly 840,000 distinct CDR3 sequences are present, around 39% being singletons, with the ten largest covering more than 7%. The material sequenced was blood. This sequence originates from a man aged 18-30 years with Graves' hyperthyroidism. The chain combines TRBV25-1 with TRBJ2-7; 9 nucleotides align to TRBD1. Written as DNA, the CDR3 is TGTGCCAGCTCGCCCAAACAGGGGGCCGGGGAGCAGTACTTC. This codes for CASSPKQGAGEQYF.